The rows below give T cell receptor beta chains drawn from one sample of a study of radiation and T cells in renal cell carcinoma. TCRdb's table, derived via immunoSEQ multiplex PCR, lists solely in-frame clones and lacks some. The sample lists about 140,000 clones; roughly 83% were seen once. Sequencing was performed on blood, taken from a patient whose treatment included radiotherapy and nephrectomy. The receptors stem from a woman aged 45-65 years with renal cell carcinoma. Each CDR3 is given with its conserved first and last residue. Fields, in order: V gene, clone size, J gene, D gene, CDR3 protein, CDR3 DNA. D genes are given only for firm matches. The size field is filled for only some rows; it gives once, few, many or a size class.

TRBV28,NA,TRBJ1-2,TRBD1,CASQTGTNYGYTF,TGTGCGAGCCAGACAGGGACTAACTATGGCTACACCTTC
TRBV11-2,NA,TRBJ1-1,NA,CATSKGGTPAFF,TGTGCCACCTCGAAGGGTGGAACCCCGGCTTTCTTT
TRBV10-3,once,TRBJ2-5,NA,CAISGAPRGQETQYF,TGTGCCATCAGTGGGGCTCCCAGGGGTCAAGAGACCCAGTACTTC
TRBV5-6,NA,TRBJ1-4,NA,CASSLIDGYEKLFF,TGTGCCAGCAGCTTGATCGACGGGTATGAAAAACTGTTTTTT
TRBV7-8,NA,TRBJ2-3,NA,CASSSRAWGGTDTQYF,TGTGCCAGCAGCTCCAGGGCGTGGGGGGGCACAGATACGCAGTATTTT
TRBV5-6,NA,TRBJ2-5,TRBD1,CASSHPWTGQETQYF,TGTGCCAGCAGCCACCCATGGACAGGACAAGAGACCCAGTACTTC
TRBV5-1,NA,TRBJ1-2,NA,CASSLPSPNYGYTF,TGCGCCAGCAGCTTGCCCAGCCCTAACTATGGCTACACCTTC
TRBV7-9,NA,TRBJ1-2,TRBD1,CASTHSDRPTSGGYTF,TGTGCCAGCACCCACTCGGACAGGCCAACGTCTGGTGGCTACACCTTC
TRBV7-2,NA,TRBJ2-2,NA,CASSFGSAGELFF,TGTGCCAGCAGCTTTGGTAGCGCCGGGGAGCTGTTTTTT
TRBV5-6,NA,TRBJ1-2,NA,CASSRGTNQYGYTF,TGTGCCAGCAGCCGAGGGACAAACCAATATGGCTACACCTTC
TRBV11-3,NA,TRBJ2-1,NA,CASSLVAGRNNEQFF,TGTGCCAGCAGCTTAGTCGCAGGGAGGAACAATGAGCAGTTCTTC
TRBV9,NA,TRBJ2-3,NA,CASSVGHGSTDTQYF,TGTGCCAGCAGCGTAGGTCACGGTAGCACAGATACGCAGTATTTT
TRBV15,once,TRBJ2-3,NA,CATSRDGAPGGTDTQYF,TGTGCCACCAGCAGAGATGGTGCTCCGGGGGGCACAGATACGCAGTATTTT
TRBV30,NA,TRBJ2-2,TRBD1,CAWDRGGRTGELFF,TGTGCCTGGGACAGGGGAGGACGGACCGGGGAGCTGTTTTTT
TRBV6-5,few,TRBJ1-6,NA,CASSYSQGNPPLHF,TGTGCCAGCAGTTACAGTCAGGGGAATCCACCCCTCCACTTT
TRBV6-5,NA,TRBJ2-1,TRBD1,CASSYIDRGVEQFF,TGTGCCAGCAGTTACATTGACAGGGGAGTTGAGCAGTTCTTC
TRBV5-6,NA,TRBJ2-1,NA,CASSLTVMNEQFF,TGTGCCAGCAGCTTAACCGTGATGAATGAGCAGTTCTTC
TRBV10-3,once,TRBJ1-4,NA,CAISGQGPNEKLFF,TGTGCCATCAGTGGGCAGGGGCCTAATGAAAAACTGTTTTTT
TRBV7-8,NA,TRBJ1-1,TRBD1,CASSLGSGGGGMNTEAFF,TGTGCCAGCAGCTTAGGGTCAGGGGGCGGGGGAATGAACACTGAAGCTTTCTTT
TRBV6-5,NA,TRBJ1-5,TRBD1,CASSGTVNQPQHF,TGTGCCAGCAGTGGGACAGTCAATCAGCCCCAGCATTTT
TRBV23-1,NA,TRBJ1-5,TRBD1,CASSQSYRGADNQPQHF,TGCGCCAGCAGTCAATCGTACAGGGGAGCGGACAATCAGCCCCAGCATTTT
TRBV2,NA,TRBJ2-5,NA,CASSADKETQYF,TGTGCCAGCAGTGCGGACAAAGAGACCCAGTACTTC
TRBV5-5,NA,TRBJ1-1,TRBD1,CASSLRTGANTEAFF,TGTGCCAGCAGCTTAAGGACAGGAGCGAACACTGAAGCTTTCTTT
TRBV10-3,once,TRBJ2-1,TRBD2,CAISTPNEAGGSSDEQFF,TGTGCCATCAGCACCCCGAACGAAGCGGGAGGGTCTTCGGATGAGCAGTTCTTC
TRBV15,NA,TRBJ1-2,NA,CATSVPGMNYGYTF,TGTGCCACCAGCGTCCCGGGGATGAACTATGGCTACACCTTC
TRBV7-9,NA,TRBJ2-7,NA,CASSSPGWLDYEQYF,TGTGCCAGCAGCTCCCCCGGGTGGCTTGACTACGAGCAGTACTTC
TRBV4-2,NA,TRBJ1-5,NA,CASSQDLGVGQPQHF,TGTGCCAGCAGCCAAGATCTGGGGGTGGGCCAGCCCCAGCATTTT
TRBV30,once,TRBJ2-5,NA,CAWSVRGVGAETQYF,TGTGCCTGGAGTGTTCGAGGGGTCGGTGCGGAGACCCAGTACTTC
TRBV29-1,NA,TRBJ2-3,NA,CSGRAGTASTDTQYF,TGCAGCGGGAGGGCGGGGACAGCTAGCACAGATACGCAGTATTTT
TRBV14,NA,TRBJ2-3,NA,CASSPGLDTQYF,TGTGCCAGCAGCCCGGGCCTCGATACGCAGTATTTT
TRBV9,NA,TRBJ2-5,NA,CASTFRGLLGETQYF,TGTGCCAGCACCTTCCGAGGTCTGTTGGGCGAGACCCAGTACTTC
TRBV30,NA,TRBJ2-5,NA,CAWSVVRGSWGETQYF,TGTGCCTGGAGTGTAGTCCGGGGAAGTTGGGGAGAGACCCAGTACTTC
TRBV19,NA,TRBJ2-4,TRBD2,CASSLGLAGDAGDIQYF,TGTGCCAGTAGTTTGGGACTAGCGGGAGATGCGGGGGACATTCAGTACTTC
TRBV5-1,NA,TRBJ2-7,TRBD2,CASSLQPGTSGGEQYF,TGCGCCAGCAGCTTGCAGCCCGGGACTAGCGGGGGGGAGCAGTACTTC
TRBV5-1,NA,TRBJ2-7,TRBD1,CASSASLDRSTYEQYF,TGCGCCAGCAGCGCCTCCTTGGACAGGTCAACCTACGAGCAGTACTTC
TRBV9,NA,TRBJ1-5,NA,CASSVGIGAGLDGNQPQHF,TGTGCCAGCAGCGTAGGAATCGGGGCGGGACTGGATGGCAATCAGCCCCAGCATTTT
TRBV28,NA,TRBJ1-2,NA,CASSDNTGRRDGYTF,TGTGCCAGCAGTGATAACACAGGGAGGAGGGATGGCTACACCTTC
TRBV6-5,NA,TRBJ1-2,NA,CASSREGGGYGYTF,TGTGCCAGCAGTCGGGAGGGGGGTGGCTATGGCTACACCTTC
TRBV18,NA,TRBJ2-7,TRBD1,CASSPPSLGTASPYEQYF,TGTGCCAGCTCACCACCGTCGCTGGGGACAGCGAGCCCCTACGAGCAGTACTTC
TRBV2,few,TRBJ1-1,NA,CASSPGTPSEAFF,TGTGCCAGCAGTCCCGGGACGCCTTCTGAGGCTTTCTTT
TRBV5-4,NA,TRBJ1-3,TRBD1,CASSWDRGENTIYF,TGTGCCAGCAGCTGGGACAGGGGGGAAAACACCATATATTTT
TRBV4-3,few,TRBJ1-6,TRBD1,CASSQARGQWINSPLHF,TGCGCCAGCAGCCAAGCCAGGGGGCAATGGATTAATTCACCCCTCCACTTT
TRBV4-1,NA,TRBJ2-1,TRBD1,CASSHWDRITYNEQFF,TGCGCCAGCAGCCACTGGGACAGGATAACCTACAATGAGCAGTTCTTC
TRBV7-2,NA,TRBJ2-2,TRBD1,CASSSETGHDTGELFF,TGTGCCAGCAGCTCGGAGACAGGGCACGACACCGGGGAGCTGTTTTTT
TRBV11-2,NA,TRBJ2-7,NA,CASSSGQLDEQYF,TGTGCCAGCAGCTCCGGACAGTTAGACGAGCAGTACTTC
TRBV4-3,once,TRBJ2-5,NA,CASSQAHVGETQYF,TGCGCCAGCAGCCAAGCCCACGTAGGGGAGACCCAGTACTTC
TRBV9,NA,TRBJ2-1,NA,CASSGKDNEQFF,TGTGCCAGCAGCGGAAAAGACAATGAGCAGTTCTTC
TRBV18,NA,TRBJ1-2,TRBD1,CASSAQGANYGYTF,TGTGCCAGCTCAGCACAGGGGGCTAACTATGGCTACACCTTC
TRBV5-4,NA,TRBJ1-2,NA,CASNRLGGGTGGYTF,TGTGCCAGCAACCGTCTAGGGGGTGGTACGGGTGGCTACACCTTC
TRBV5-4,NA,TRBJ1-3,TRBD1,CASSIDRAGGNTIYF,TGTGCCAGCAGTATCGACAGGGCGGGTGGAAACACCATATATTTT
TRBV4-3,NA,TRBJ2-3,TRBD1,CASSQDRGMDTQYF,TGCGCCAGCAGCCAAGACAGGGGGATGGATACGCAGTATTTT
TRBV7-8,NA,TRBJ2-3,NA,CASSLARVTDTQYF,TGTGCCAGCAGCCTCGCACGGGTTACAGATACGCAGTATTTT
TRBV30,NA,TRBJ1-5,NA,CAWKYGTEPGQPQHF,TGTGCCTGGAAATACGGGACGGAGCCCGGACAGCCCCAGCATTTT
TRBV5-6,NA,TRBJ2-1,TRBD2,CASSGPSGSSNEQFF,TGTGCCAGCAGCGGGCCTAGCGGGAGCTCAAATGAGCAGTTCTTC
TRBV5-8,NA,TRBJ1-1,NA,CASSLGPNTEAFF,TGTGCCAGCAGCTTGGGCCCGAACACTGAAGCTTTCTTT
TRBV14,NA,TRBJ1-2,TRBD1,CASSQPGTGGYYGYTF,TGTGCCAGCAGCCAACCCGGGACAGGGGGTTACTATGGCTACACCTTC
TRBV27,NA,TRBJ1-3,NA,CASSTYGFSGNTIYF,TGTGCCAGCAGTACGTACGGTTTTTCGGGAAACACCATATATTTT
TRBV10-3,NA,TRBJ1-6,NA,CAISSGLNNSPLHF,TGTGCCATCAGTTCGGGACTGAATAATTCACCCCTCCACTTT
TRBV18,NA,TRBJ2-3,NA,CASSPPTSSTDTQYF,TGTGCCAGCTCACCACCGACGAGTAGCACAGATACGCAGTATTTT
TRBV7-2,NA,TRBJ1-6,TRBD1,CASSLVSRGPSYNSPLHF,TGTGCCAGCAGCTTAGTGTCCAGGGGGCCCTCCTATAATTCACCCCTCCACTTT